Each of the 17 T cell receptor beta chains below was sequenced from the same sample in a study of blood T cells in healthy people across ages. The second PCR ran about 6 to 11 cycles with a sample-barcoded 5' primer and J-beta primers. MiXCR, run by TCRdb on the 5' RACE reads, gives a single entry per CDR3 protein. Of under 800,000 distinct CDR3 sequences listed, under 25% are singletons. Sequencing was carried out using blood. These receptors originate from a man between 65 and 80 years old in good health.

The CDR3 bases are TGCGCCAGCAGCCAGGGACACCGAGACTCCTACGAGCAGTACTTC. Its translation is CASSQGHRDSYEQYF. The chain employs TRBV5-1 and TRBJ2-7, with D possibly being TRBD1 (6 bases). Germline values: CDR1 SGHRS, CDR2 YFSETQ. Trimming cost V 4 bases and J 0 bases, with 14 bases left between them. The CDR3 has 15 residues.

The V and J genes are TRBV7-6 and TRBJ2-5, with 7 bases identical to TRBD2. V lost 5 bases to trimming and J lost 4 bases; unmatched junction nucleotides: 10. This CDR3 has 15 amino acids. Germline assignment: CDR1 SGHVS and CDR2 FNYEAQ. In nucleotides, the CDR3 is TGTGCCAGCAGCCGTAGAGCGGGACTCGGAGAGACCCAGTACTTC. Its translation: CASSRRAGLGETQYF.

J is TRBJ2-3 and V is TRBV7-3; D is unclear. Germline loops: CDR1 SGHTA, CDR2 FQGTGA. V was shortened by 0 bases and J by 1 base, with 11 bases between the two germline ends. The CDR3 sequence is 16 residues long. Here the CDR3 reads CASSLTAARGTDTQYF. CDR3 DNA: TGTGCCAGCAGCTTAACGGCGGCACGGGGCACAGATACGCAGTATTTT.

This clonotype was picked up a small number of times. The CDR3 DNA sequence: TGTGCCAGCAGGGAGACAGGGGTGGCCACAGATACGCAGTATTTT. Protein: CASRETGVATDTQYF. The J gene is TRBJ2-3, the V gene TRBV6-5, with 8 bases lining up with TRBD1. Per germline, CDR1 MNHEY and CDR2 SVGAGI. The trim removed 6 bases at V and 2 bases at J, leaving 7 bases unmatched. This CDR3 spans 15 amino acids.

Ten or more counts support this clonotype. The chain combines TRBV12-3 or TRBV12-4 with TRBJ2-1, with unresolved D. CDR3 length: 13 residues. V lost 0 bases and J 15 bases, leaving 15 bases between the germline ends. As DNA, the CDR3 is TGTGCCAGCAGTTTAGCTTTCCCTTCTCAGACGTTCTTC. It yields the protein CASSLAFPSQTFF.

CDR3 coding DNA: TGCAGCGCTGACAGGACCCTTATCCCAAGGACCCAGTACTTC. It is translated as CSADRTLIPRTQYF. The J gene is TRBJ2-5, the V gene TRBV29-1, with a tentative D call TRBD1 (6 bases). Trimming removed 7 bases at V and 7 bases at J, with 22 bases between. Germline values: CDR1 SQVTM, CDR2 ANQGSEA. This CDR3 comprises 14 residues.

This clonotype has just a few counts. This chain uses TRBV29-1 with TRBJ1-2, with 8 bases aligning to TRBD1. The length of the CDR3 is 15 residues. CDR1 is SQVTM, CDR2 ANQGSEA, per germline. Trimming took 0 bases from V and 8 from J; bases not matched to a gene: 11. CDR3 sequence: CSVEEGTGALGGYTF. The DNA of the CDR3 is TGCAGCGTTGAAGAAGGGACAGGCGCCTTAGGGGGCTACACCTTC. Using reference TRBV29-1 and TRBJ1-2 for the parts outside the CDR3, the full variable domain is SAVISQKPSRDICQRGTSLTIQCQVDSQVTMMFWYRQQPGQSLTLIATANQGSEATYESGFVIDKFPISRPNLTFSTLTVSNMSPEDSSIYLCSVEEGTGALGGYTFGSGTRLTVV.

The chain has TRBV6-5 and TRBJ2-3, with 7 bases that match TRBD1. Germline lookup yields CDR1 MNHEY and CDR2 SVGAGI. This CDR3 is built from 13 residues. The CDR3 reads CATRTGGTDTQYF. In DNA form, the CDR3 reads TGTGCAACCCGAACAGGGGGCACAGATACGCAGTATTTT.

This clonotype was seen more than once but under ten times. The CDR3 loop is CATSDSRGRVDIQYF. CDR3 sequence (DNA): TGTGCCACCAGTGATTCCAGGGGGCGCGTAGACATTCAGTACTTC. The chain couples TRBV24-1 to TRBJ2-4, with 8 bases that match TRBD1. The CDR3 extends over 15 amino acids. Germline CDR1 KGHDR, CDR2 SFDVKD. The ends lost 2 bases at V and 8 bases at J; junction bases unmatched: 7.

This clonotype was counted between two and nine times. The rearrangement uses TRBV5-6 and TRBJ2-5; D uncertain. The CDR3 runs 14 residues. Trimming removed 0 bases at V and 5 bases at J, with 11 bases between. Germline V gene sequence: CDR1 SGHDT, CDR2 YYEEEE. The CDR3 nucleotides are TGTGCCAGCAGCTTGGTTAGTATGGTCGAGACCCAGTACTTC. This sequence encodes CASSLVSMVETQYF.

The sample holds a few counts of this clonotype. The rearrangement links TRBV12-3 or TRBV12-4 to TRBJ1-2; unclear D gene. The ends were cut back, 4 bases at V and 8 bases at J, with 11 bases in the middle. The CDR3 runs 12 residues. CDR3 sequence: CASSSDRWGYTF. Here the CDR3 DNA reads TGTGCCAGCAGTTCGGACCGCTGGGGCTACACCTTC.

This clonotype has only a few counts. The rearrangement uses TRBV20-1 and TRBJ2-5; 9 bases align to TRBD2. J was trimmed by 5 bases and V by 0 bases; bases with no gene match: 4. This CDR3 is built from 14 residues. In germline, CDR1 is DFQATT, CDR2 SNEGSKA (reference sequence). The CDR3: CSARDASGTETQYF. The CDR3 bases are TGCAGTGCTAGAGATGCTAGCGGGACGGAGACCCAGTACTTC.

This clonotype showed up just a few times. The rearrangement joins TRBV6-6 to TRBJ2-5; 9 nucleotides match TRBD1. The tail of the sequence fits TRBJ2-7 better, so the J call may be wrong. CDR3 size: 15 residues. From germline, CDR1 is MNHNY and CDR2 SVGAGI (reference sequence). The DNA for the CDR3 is TGTGCCAGCAGTTACCCACACAGGGGGCTCTACGAGCAGTACTTC. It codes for CASSYPHRGLYEQYF.

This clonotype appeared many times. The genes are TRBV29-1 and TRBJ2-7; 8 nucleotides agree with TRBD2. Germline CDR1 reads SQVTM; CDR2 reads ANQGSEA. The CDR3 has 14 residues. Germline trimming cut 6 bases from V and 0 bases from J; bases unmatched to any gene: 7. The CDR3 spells CSVVGLAGSYEQYF. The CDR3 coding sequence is TGCAGCGTCGTCGGCCTAGCGGGCTCCTACGAGCAGTACTTC.

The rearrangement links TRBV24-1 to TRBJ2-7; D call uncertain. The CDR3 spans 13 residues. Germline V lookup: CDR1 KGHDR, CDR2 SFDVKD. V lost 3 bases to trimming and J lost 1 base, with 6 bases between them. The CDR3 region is CATSDGPSYEQYF. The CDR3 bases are TGTGCCACCAGTGATGGACCTTCCTACGAGCAGTACTTC.

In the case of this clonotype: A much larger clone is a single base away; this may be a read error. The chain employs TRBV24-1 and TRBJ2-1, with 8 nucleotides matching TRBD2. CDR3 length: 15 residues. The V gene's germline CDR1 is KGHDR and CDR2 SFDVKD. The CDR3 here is CATGDLSGSRNEQFF. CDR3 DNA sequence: TGTGCCACCGGTGATTTGAGCGGGAGTCGGAATGAGCAGTTCTTC.

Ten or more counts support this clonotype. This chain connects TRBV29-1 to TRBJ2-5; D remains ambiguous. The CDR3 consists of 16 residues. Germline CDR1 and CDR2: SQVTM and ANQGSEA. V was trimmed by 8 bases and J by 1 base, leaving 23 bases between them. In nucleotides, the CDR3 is TGCAGCCTATTAAGGACCCCACCGGGCCTCCAAGAGACCCAGTACTTC. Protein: CSLLRTPPGLQETQYF.